This T cell receptor (beta chain) comes out of a study of T cells in Graves' hyperthyroidism and ophthalmopathy. Study-wide results and limits: Expanded thyroid clonotypes (above 0.001) were mostly also found in blood.

The CDR3 is 12 residues long. The germline V gene encodes CDR1 SNHLY and CDR2 FYNNEI. The V and J ends lost 6 bases and 6 bases, in that order; junction bases with no gene match: 1. At least ten counts were recorded for this clonotype. Its antigen is still unknown. Researchers amplified the TCR beta CDR3 regions from RNA transcripts. First-round RT-PCR with HTBI primers amplified the TCR CDR3 region. TCRdb called the multiplex PCR reads again in MiXCR, with one record for every CDR3 protein. The sample has under 300,000 distinct CDR3 sequences; 13% to 15% are singletons. Sequenced input: blood. This clonotype was obtained from a woman in her fifties or sixties with Graves' hyperthyroidism that later progressed to Graves' ophthalmopathy. The V call is TRBV2, the J call TRBJ2-7, with 11 bases matching TRBD1. CDR3 DNA sequence: TGTGCCAGCAGGGGGACAGGGGGCGAGCAGTACTTC. Encoded protein: CASRGTGGEQYF.